Presented here are 29 T cell receptor beta chains from one specimen sequenced in a study of T cell repertoires and Cas9 in healthy adults. Clones were read by immunoSEQ multiplex PCR, and TCRdb kept only the in-frame ones, dropping some. Of about 24,000 clones in the sample, roughly nine tenths were seen once. The sample was CD4+ effector T cells (CD127+, CD25-, CD137-, CD154-) from PBMCs; culture status not recorded. These receptors were collected from a human donor in good health.

This chain links TRBV28 with TRBJ2-1; 7 nucleotides align to TRBD1. The CDR3 length is 16 residues. V lost 5 bases, J lost 7 bases, and 14 bases stayed unmatched. The germline V gene encodes CDR1 MDHEN and CDR2 SYDVKM. CDR3 sequence: CASSLLSFIRGNEQFF. The CDR3, as DNA: TGTGCCAGCAGTCTCCTATCGTTTATCAGGGGGAATGAGCAGTTCTTC.

This chain connects TRBV29-1 to TRBJ2-7; a possible D gene is TRBD1 (5 bases). The germline V and J ends were trimmed by 7 bases and 3 bases, with 16 bases remaining between them. Germline V gives CDR1 SQVTM, CDR2 ANQGSEA. The CDR3 runs to 13 residues. The CDR3 DNA is TGCAGCGCGTTTGGGTCAGGGAACTACGAGCAGTACTTC. Translation gives CSAFGSGNYEQYF.

Here the CDR3 reads CASSLGYFTHSYTF. For the CDR3, the DNA is TGTGCCAGCAGCTTAGGTTACTTCACCCATAGCTACACCTTC. The J gene is TRBJ1-2, the V gene TRBV7-2; D gene uncertain. The CDR3 is 14 amino acids. The V end was cut by 1 base, the J end by 9 bases, with 15 bases between. Germline assignment: CDR1 SGHTA and CDR2 FQGNSA.

This chain uses TRBV6-1 with TRBJ1-4; perhaps TRBD1 as D (6 bases). There are 15 residues in the CDR3. V was pared by 7 bases and J by 2 bases, with 14 bases between. In germline, CDR1 is MNHNS, CDR2 SASEGT. This CDR3 is CASTGGTATNEKLFF. The CDR3 bases are TGTGCCAGCACTGGGGGCACGGCGACTAATGAAAAACTGTTTTTT.

The chain couples TRBV29-1 to TRBJ1-2, with unresolved D. Germline V CDR1 and CDR2: SQVTM, ANQGSEA. Trimming removed 7 bases at V and 13 bases at J, with 10 bases between. The CDR3 consists of 8 residues. The CDR3 DNA reads as TGCAGCGCCGAACGGGGCACCTTC. Its protein is CSAERGTF.

The V gene is TRBV6-4, the J gene TRBJ2-3; TRBD1 aligns across 8 bases. The CDR3 has 16 residues. The germline V gene encodes CDR1 MRHNA and CDR2 SNTAGT. The ends lost 4 bases at V and 0 bases at J; junction bases unmatched: 6. The CDR3 DNA sequence: TGTGCCAGCAGTGGGGACAGGATACTGAGCACAGATACGCAGTATTTT. Protein sequence: CASSGDRILSTDTQYF.

A few counts support this clone. The chain joins TRBV2 to TRBJ2-2; 11 bases match TRBD2. V dropped 6 bases and J dropped 5; count of bases not matched to a gene: 2. Germline CDR1 and CDR2: SNHLY and FYNNEI. This CDR3 region has 14 residues. The CDR3 nucleotides are TGTGCCAGCAGGCGACTAGCGGGGACCGGGGAGCTGTTTTTT. It translates to CASRRLAGTGELFF.

The V call is TRBV7-2, the J call TRBJ1-1, with unresolved D. Germline-derived CDR1 and CDR2 are SGHTA and FQGNSA. Trimming left V 7 bases short and J 5 bases short, with 14 bases between. CDR3 size: 13 residues. CDR3 in DNA: TGTGCCAGCACCCCCGGTTTTGGGACTGAAGCTTTCTTT. Encoded protein: CASTPGFGTEAFF.

There are a few counts of this clone. J is TRBJ1-6 and V is TRBV4-2; no firm D call. The CDR3 length is 14 residues. Trimming stripped 4 bases from V and 9 bases from J, with 13 bases between. Germline V gene lookup returns CDR1 LGHNA and CDR2 YNFKEQ. The CDR3 spells CASSPGNEVSPLHF. CDR3 DNA: TGTGCCAGCAGCCCGGGGAATGAGGTTTCACCCCTCCACTTT.

The chain carries TRBV19 and TRBJ1-3; no firm D call. This CDR3 has 14 residues. The V end was cut by 7 bases, the J end by 0 bases, with 10 bases between. In germline, CDR1 is LNHDA, CDR2 SQIVND (reference sequence). The CDR3 nucleotides are TGTGCCAGTACTCGAGACATCTCTGGAAACACCATATATTTT. Translating gives CASTRDISGNTIYF.

The DNA of the CDR3 is TGTGCCAGCAGCCAAGATTTCGGAGGGACTAGCGGGGGGCCTGGAGATACGCAGTATTTT. As protein: CASSQDFGGTSGGPGDTQYF. This chain joins TRBV4-2 and TRBJ2-3; 15 positions agree with TRBD2. The trim removed 0 bases at V and 5 bases at J, leaving 12 bases unmatched. This CDR3 has 20 residues. CDR1 and CDR2 from the germline V gene are LGHNA and YNFKEQ.

The chain combines TRBV5-1 with TRBJ2-7, with 9 bases aligning to TRBD1. CDR1 and CDR2 from the germline V gene are SGHRS and YFSETQ. V lost 0 bases, J lost 6 bases, and 7 bases stayed unmatched. The CDR3 is 15 residues long. The CDR3, as DNA: TGCGCCAGCAGCTTGGGGGGACAGGGTCTTTCCGAGCAGTACTTC. Protein sequence: CASSLGGQGLSEQYF.

The CDR3 coding sequence is TGTGCCAGCAGCGTGGTCGGTCTTACAGGGGTTTATAATTCACCCCTCCACTTT. Its translation: CASSVVGLTGVYNSPLHF. The chain joins TRBV7-8 to TRBJ1-6; 7 bases map to TRBD1. J gave up 4 bases and V 5 bases, and 14 bases lay outside the gene matches. There are 18 residues in the CDR3. Germline loops: CDR1 SGHVS, CDR2 FQNEAQ.

A few counts support this clone. The chain is built from TRBV5-1 and TRBJ1-2; weak D call: TRBD1 (6 bases). The CDR3 runs 15 residues. Trimming left V 3 bases short and J 3 bases short, with 15 bases between. The germline CDR1 and CDR2 sequences are SGHRS and YFSETQ. The CDR3 protein is CASSSNPGHDYGYTF. The CDR3 DNA is TGCGCCAGCAGCTCGAATCCGGGACATGACTATGGCTACACCTTC.

The chain combines TRBV6-6 with TRBJ1-1; possibly TRBD1 for D (6 bases). There are 15 residues in the CDR3. V was cut by 2 bases and J by 1 base, with 11 bases left in between. CDR1 and CDR2 (germline): MNHNY, SVGAGI (reference sequence). CDR3: CASSYPGQQNTEAFF. In DNA form, the CDR3 reads TGTGCCAGCAGTTACCCCGGACAGCAGAACACTGAAGCTTTCTTT.

V and J are TRBV19 and TRBJ1-2, with a tentative D call TRBD1 (5 bases). Trimming left V 5 bases short and J 1 base short, with 14 bases between. CDR1 and CDR2 from the germline V gene are LNHDA and SQIVND (reference sequence). The CDR3 is 15 amino acids. The CDR3 sequence: CASSPLRQINYGYTF. The CDR3 coding sequence is TGTGCCAGTAGTCCCCTTAGACAGATTAACTATGGCTACACCTTC.

Details on this clone: Within the sample, other DNA sequences also encode this same CDR3. This rearrangement joins TRBV6-5 to TRBJ1-6; D gene uncertain. Trimming shortened V by 7 bases and J by 11 bases, and 18 bases separated the two germline ends. Germline CDR1 MNHEY, CDR2 SVGAGI. The CDR3 has 14 amino acids. DNA of the CDR3: TGTGCCAGCACCAAGAGCCCCAGTAAAGCACCCCTCCACTTT. Translation: CASTKSPSKAPLHF.

This rearrangement joins TRBV28 to TRBJ1-5, with D possibly matching TRBD1 (5 bases). Germline CDR1 MDHEN, CDR2 SYDVKM. The CDR3 totals 14 residues. The V end was cut by 7 bases, the J end by 6 bases, with 16 bases between. CDR3 loop: CASIASGVGQPQHF. The CDR3 DNA reads as TGTGCCAGCATCGCCTCGGGGGTCGGTCAGCCCCAGCATTTT.

CDR3 amino acids: CASSETKSNYGYTF. As DNA, the CDR3 is TGTGCCAGCAGCGAAACAAAGTCTAACTATGGCTACACCTTC. The gene calls are TRBV7-2 and TRBJ1-2; D is ambiguous. Germline V gene data show CDR1 as SGHTA and CDR2 as FQGNSA. V was trimmed by 5 bases and J by 0 bases, leaving 10 bases between them. This CDR3 contains 14 residues.

This sequence joins TRBV6-5 and TRBJ1-1; 7 nucleotides align to TRBD1. The J segment lost 1 base and the V segment lost 0 bases, leaving 5 bases of the junction unmatched. The CDR3 is 16 residues long. Germline lookup yields CDR1 MNHEY and CDR2 SVGAGI. CDR3 protein: CASSYSAGQANTEAFF. In DNA form, the CDR3 reads TGTGCCAGCAGTTACTCTGCCGGACAGGCGAACACTGAAGCTTTCTTT.

This chain joins TRBV19 and TRBJ2-5; 7 nucleotides line up with TRBD2. This CDR3 is built from 13 residues. From germline, CDR1 is LNHDA and CDR2 SQIVND (reference sequence). The V and J ends lost 5 bases and 4 bases, in that order; junction bases with no gene match: 4. The CDR3 loop reads CASSQGGGETQYF. The CDR3, as DNA: TGTGCCAGTAGTCAAGGCGGGGGAGAGACCCAGTACTTC.

The chain carries TRBV5-1 and TRBJ1-4; 10 bases fit TRBD1. The CDR3 is 15 residues long. Germline V gene lookup returns CDR1 SGHRS and CDR2 YFSETQ. V dropped 4 bases and J dropped 7; count of bases not matched to a gene: 7. The CDR3 region is CASSIRQGAGEKLFF. The CDR3, as DNA: TGCGCCAGCAGCATTCGACAGGGGGCGGGTGAAAAACTGTTTTTT.

The count of this clone is one. J is TRBJ2-5 and V is TRBV5-1, with unresolved D. V was clipped by 7 bases and J by 4 bases, with 14 bases between them. CDR3 size: 13 residues. Germline CDR1 and CDR2: SGHRS and YFSETQ. The CDR3 nucleotides are TGCGCCAGCGCCCCATTGGTTGGAGAGACCCAGTACTTC. Translated: CASAPLVGETQYF.

The V gene is TRBV5-6, the J gene TRBJ2-7; D is undetermined. Trimming removed 2 bases from V and 7 bases from J, with 13 bases in between. Looked up from germline, CDR1 is SGHDT and CDR2 is YYEEEE. The CDR3 has 13 residues. The CDR3 protein is CASSFVGFEEQYF. CDR3 DNA sequence: TGTGCCAGCAGCTTTGTAGGGTTCGAAGAGCAGTACTTC. Drawing the rest from reference TRBV5-6 and TRBJ2-7, the complete variable domain is DAGVTQSPTHLIKTRGQQVTLRCSPKSGHDTVSWYQQALGQGPQFIFQYYEEEERQRGNFPDRFSGHQFPNYSSELNVNALLLGDSALYLCASSFVGFEEQYFGPGTRLTVT.

V and J are TRBV11-1 and TRBJ2-7; possibly TRBD1 for D (6 bases). V was cut by 3 bases and J by 0 bases, with 18 bases left in between. Germline-derived CDR1 and CDR2 are SGHAT and FQDESV (reference sequence). The CDR3 extends over 17 amino acids. CDR3 nucleotides: TGTGCCAGCAGCTTTACAGGTTGGGGGACATCCTCCTACGAGCAGTACTTC. Protein sequence: CASSFTGWGTSSYEQYF. Full variable domain (outside the CDR3, taken from reference TRBV11-1 and TRBJ2-7): EAEVAQSPRYKITEKSQAVAFWCDPISGHATLYWYRQILGQGPELLVQFQDESVVDDSQLPKDRFSAERLKGVDSTLKIQPAELGDSAMYLCASSFTGWGTSSYEQYFGPGTRLTVT.

The V call is TRBV9, the J call TRBJ2-3; D remains unclear. The V gene lost 0 bases and the J gene lost 5 bases, with 13 bases spanning the gap. Germline V gene data show CDR1 as SGDLS and CDR2 as YYNGEE. There are 15 residues in the CDR3. CDR3 nucleotide sequence: TGTGCCAGCAGCGTAGCTGGGATTGGTGGAGATACGCAGTATTTT. Translated, it gives CASSVAGIGGDTQYF.

The chain links TRBV6-5 to TRBJ1-1, with D hard to call. This CDR3 spans 13 amino acids. The V end lost 2 bases, the J end lost 4 bases, and 8 bases lay between the germline ends. Germline lookup yields CDR1 MNHEY and CDR2 SVGAGI. The CDR3 nucleotides are TGTGCCAGCAGTTACGGCATCCTCACTGAAGCTTTCTTT. Its protein is CASSYGILTEAFF.

This chain uses TRBV21-1 with TRBJ1-1. TRBV21-1 is shown as a pseudogene. The CDR3 totals 15 residues. CDR3 in amino acids: CASSLEGLPNTEAFF. The CDR3 bases are TGTGCCAGCAGCCTCGAGGGCCTTCCCAACACTGAAGCTTTCTTT.

The chain uses TRBV25-1 and TRBJ1-1; 7 bases match TRBD1. With V trimmed by 4 bases and J by 5 bases, 13 bases remained unmatched. Germline V lookup: CDR1 MGHDK, CDR2 SYGVNS. CDR3 length: 16 amino acids. In DNA form, the CDR3 reads TGTGCCAGCAGTGGAACCAGACAGGGAGAGGGGACTGAAGCTTTCTTT. Translated, it gives CASSGTRQGEGTEAFF.